This entry features one T cell receptor (beta chain) sequence. As yet, its antigen is unknown. This record belongs to a study of cytomegalovirus exposure and HLA in healthy donors. From germline, CDR1 is MNHEY and CDR2 SVGAGI. Germline trimming cut 6 bases from V and 5 bases from J; bases unmatched to any gene: 6. The CDR3 has 14 amino acids. Study results and caveats: TCR beta V- and J-gene trimming, according to a later analysis, was linked to a missense DCLRE1C variant. HLA-A and HLA-B allele assignments for most subjects were reportedly predicted accurately using TCR beta sequences.

Donors were nominally healthy when sampled, though unrecorded immune exposures were likely. The PCR made use of 60 Vbeta and 13 Jbeta primers. Method: immunoSEQ multiplex PCR; TCRdb's copy keeps in-frame clones and lacks some. The data show 90,000 to 150,000 clones, roughly 60% seen once. The clonotype comes from a man aged 35-49 years in good health and CMV-seropositive. The chain combines TRBV6-5 with TRBJ1-2; 10 nucleotides line up with TRBD1. Input material: PBMCs. The CDR3 nucleotides read TGTGCCAGCAGGGGGACAGGGGAATCTTATGGCTACACCTTC. Translated: CASRGTGESYGYTF.